This TCR beta chain was captured by sequencing in a study of T cells in localized non-small cell lung cancer. Study-wide findings and caveats: Since sequencing was restricted to only one region of the tumor, intratumor heterogeneity remains a possibility. Uninvolved adjacent lung had higher T cell clonality than tumor and all other tissues. Longer overall survival was associated with a higher density of T cells in the blood.

The germline CDR1 and CDR2 sequences are MNHEY and SVGAGI. The V and J ends lost 4 bases and 5 bases respectively, with 16 bases between them. The CDR3 length is 15 residues. Clones were sequenced by immunoSEQ multiplex PCR, and TCRdb holds only the in-frame ones, with some missing. Of roughly 40,000 clones listed, 83% were seen once; the top ten hold 6% to 8%. As concerns this clone: Its antigen is unidentified.

The clonotype comes from a man between 40 and 70 years old with stage II lung adenocarcinoma. This rearrangement joins TRBV6-5 to TRBJ2-3, with D maybe TRBD2 (5 bases). The sequenced sample was PBMCs, obtained before any cancer treatment. The CDR3 loop is CASSLSLGSGDTQYF. CDR3 in DNA: TGTGCCAGCAGTTTATCCCTGGGAAGCGGAGATACGCAGTATTTT.